This T cell receptor (beta chain) was captured by sequencing in a study of blood T cell repertoires in COVID-19. Background on the study: Some COVID-19 samples were acute and others convalescent; all came from the United States, Italy and Spain. T cells, B-cell-depleted T cells, or PBMCs supplied cDNA or gDNA.

Trimming shortened V by 6 bases and J by 3 bases, and 6 bases separated the two germline ends. The CDR3 extends over 11 amino acids. CDR1 MNHEY and CDR2 SVGAGI come from the germline V gene. Authors' analysis steps: It was from reference gene primer amplification that nucleated cell counts were estimated. Some clones are missing from TCRdb's copy, which holds only in-frame ones; the method was immunoSEQ multiplex PCR. From that table come the V and J calls and clone size; the DNA was used to work out D and trimming. The sample yields 400,000 to 550,000 clones, approximately 90% seen once. The origin of this receptor is a woman aged 25 to 39 with acute or convalescent COVID-19. The chain recombines TRBV6-5 with TRBJ2-7, with D possibly being TRBD2 (5 bases). Specimen: peripheral blood. DNA of the CDR3: TGTGCCAGCAGCGGGGACTACGAGCAGTACTTC. Its translation is CASSGDYEQYF.